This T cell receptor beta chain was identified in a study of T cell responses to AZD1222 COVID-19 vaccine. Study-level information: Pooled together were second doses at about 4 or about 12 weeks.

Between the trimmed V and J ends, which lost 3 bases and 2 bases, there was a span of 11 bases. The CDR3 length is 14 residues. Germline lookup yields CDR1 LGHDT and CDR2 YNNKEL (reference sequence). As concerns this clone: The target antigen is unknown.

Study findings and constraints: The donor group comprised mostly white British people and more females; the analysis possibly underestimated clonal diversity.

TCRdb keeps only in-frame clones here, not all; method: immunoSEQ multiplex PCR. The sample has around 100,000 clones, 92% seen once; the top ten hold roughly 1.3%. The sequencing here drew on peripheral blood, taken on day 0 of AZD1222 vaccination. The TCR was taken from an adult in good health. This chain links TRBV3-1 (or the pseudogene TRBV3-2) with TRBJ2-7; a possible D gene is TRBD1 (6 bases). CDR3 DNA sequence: TGTGCCAGCAGCCAGGGACACGTAACCTACGAGCAGTACTTC. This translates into CASSQGHVTYEQYF.